This is a list of T cell receptor beta chains from one sample in a study of CDR3 diversity in severe acne. Each CDR3 protein is one row after TCRdb ran MiXCR on the PCR reads. The table lists more than 85,000 distinct CDR3 sequences, 51% of them singletons. Specimen: blood. Receptors were obtained from a male donor with acne. Both conserved end residues are part of each CDR3. D genes are given only for firm matches. Clone size is given for some rows only: seen once, a few or many times, or a class if the clone is expanded.

many	TRBV5-1	.	TRBJ2-1	CASSLGRVNEQFF	TGCGCCAGCAGCTTGGGTCGGGTCAATGAGCAGTTCTTC
many	TRBV13	.	TRBJ2-7	CASSRGVTYEQYF	TGTGCCAGCAGCCGAGGAGTTACCTACGAGCAGTACTTC
many	TRBV2	TRBD1	TRBJ1-2	CASRAGQNYGYTF	TGTGCCAGCAGGGCGGGACAGAACTATGGCTACACCTTC
.	TRBV2	.	TRBJ2-7	CASSETAYEQYF	TGTGCCAGCAGTGAAACGGCCTACGAGCAGTACTTC
.	TRBV4-1	TRBD1	TRBJ2-3	CASSQEIWWTGASTDTQYF	TGCGCCAGCAGCCAAGAGATTTGGTGGACAGGGGCGAGCACAGATACGCAGTATTTT
.	TRBV10-3	TRBD2	TRBJ2-3	CAIRDRAGLAGAPGTDTQYF	TGTGCCATCAGGGACAGGGCAGGACTAGCGGGAGCCCCTGGCACAGATACGCAGTATTTT
many	TRBV7-9	TRBD2	TRBJ2-5	CASSPKTSGRGTQYF	TGTGCCAGCAGCCCCAAGACTAGCGGGAGAGGGACCCAGTACTTC
once	TRBV7-2	.	TRBJ1-3	CASSLGRLSGNTIYF	TGTGCCAGCAGCTTAGGACGGCTCTCTGGAAACACCATATATTTT
many	TRBV2	.	TRBJ2-3	CASRRDRASTDTQYF	TGTGCCAGCAGACGTGACAGAGCTAGCACAGATACGCAGTATTTT
many	TRBV20-1	TRBD2	TRBJ2-4	CSARGTSGILAKNIQYF	TGCAGTGCTAGAGGGACTAGCGGGATTCTAGCCAAAAACATTCAGTACTTC
.	TRBV10-3	.	TRBJ2-7	CAISEARTETYEQYF	TGTGCCATCAGTGAGGCACGGACTGAAACCTACGAGCAGTACTTC
.	TRBV7-9	.	TRBJ2-2	CASSPGAKGNTGELFF	TGTGCCAGCAGCCCCGGGGCGAAGGGGAACACCGGGGAGCTGTTTTTT
.	TRBV20-1	TRBD1	TRBJ1-5	CSASRAGTGGGQPQHF	TGCAGTGCTAGTCGGGCCGGGACAGGGGGCGGTCAGCCCCAGCATTTT
once	TRBV19	.	TRBJ2-7	CASEGVGSSYEQYF	TGTGCCAGCGAGGGGGTCGGGAGCTCCTACGAGCAGTACTTC
few	TRBV19	TRBD1	TRBJ2-5	CASSSQTGGQETQYF	TGTGCCAGTAGTTCACAAACAGGGGGACAAGAGACCCAGTACTTC
.	TRBV25-1	.	TRBJ1-2	CATSDPGGAYGYTF	TGTGCCACCAGTGATCCGGGCGGAGCATATGGCTACACCTTC
many	TRBV6-4	.	TRBJ2-3	CASSDAGSTDTQYF	TGTGCCAGCAGTGACGCGGGGAGCACAGATACGCAGTATTTT
.	TRBV10-3	TRBD2	TRBJ2-7	CAISESRRGAGEQYF	TGTGCCATCAGTGAGTCGCGGCGGGGGGCGGGCGAGCAGTACTTC
.	TRBV5-6	TRBD1	TRBJ2-5	CASSNSDRGEGQETQYF	TGTGCCAGCAGCAATTCGGACAGGGGGGAGGGGCAAGAGACCCAGTACTTC